What follows are 10 T cell receptor beta chains derived from one specimen sequenced in a study of blood T cell repertoires in COVID-19. Clones were read by immunoSEQ multiplex PCR, and TCRdb kept only the in-frame ones, dropping some. This table holds 180,000 or so clones, 89% found once. Sequenced: peripheral blood. The receptors shown here come from a man aged 40-49 years with acute or convalescent COVID-19.

The chain uses TRBV4-2 and TRBJ1-2; 10 positions agree with TRBD1. This CDR3 has 16 amino acids. Germline V gene data show CDR1 as LGHNA and CDR2 as YNFKEQ. With 4 bases clipped from V and 6 bases from J, the junction kept 11 bases outside the gene matches. In DNA form, the CDR3 reads TGTGCCAGCAGCCGCGTCCTAGACGGGACAGGGGATGGCTACACCTTC. It translates to CASSRVLDGTGDGYTF.

Points on this clone: The sample holds other DNA sequences that translate to the same CDR3. The rearrangement uses TRBV9 and TRBJ1-1; the D gene is possibly TRBD1 (6 bases). This CDR3 comprises 14 residues. Germline assignment: CDR1 SGDLS and CDR2 YYNGEE. Trimming removed 0 bases at V and 1 base at J, with 7 bases between. DNA for the CDR3: TGTGCCAGCAGCGTAGCGGGACAGAACACTGAAGCTTTCTTT. Translated, it gives CASSVAGQNTEAFF.

This chain links TRBV3-1 (or the pseudogene TRBV3-2) with TRBJ1-1; D may be TRBD1 (6 bases). Trimming took off 2 bases at V and 1 base at J, with 17 bases between the two ends. Germline lookup yields CDR1 LGHDT and CDR2 YNNKEL (reference sequence). This CDR3 comprises 17 residues. The chain's CDR3 is CASSQRFFGQKNTEAFF. CDR3 DNA: TGTGCCAGCAGCCAACGCTTCTTCGGACAGAAGAACACTGAAGCTTTCTTT.

This clone was seen just once. The chain links TRBV3-1 (or the pseudogene TRBV3-2) to TRBJ1-2; D is undetermined. Germline assignment: CDR1 LGHDT and CDR2 YNNKEL (reference sequence). The CDR3 totals 14 residues. The germline V and J ends were trimmed by 1 base and 2 bases, with 8 bases remaining between them. The CDR3 DNA reads as TGTGCCAGCAGCCAAGCATGGCAGAACTATGGCTACACCTTC. Translating it yields CASSQAWQNYGYTF.

This chain joins TRBV3-1 (or the pseudogene TRBV3-2) and TRBJ1-5, with D maybe TRBD1 (5 bases). V lost 3 bases, J lost 4 bases, and 10 bases lay in between. Germline V CDR1 and CDR2: LGHDT, YNNKEL (reference sequence). This CDR3 contains 14 residues. CDR3 sequence reads: CASSHRSGNQPQHF. The CDR3 nucleotides read TGTGCCAGCAGCCATCGGTCAGGGAATCAGCCCCAGCATTTT.

The rearrangement uses TRBV4-1 and TRBJ2-3, with 14 bases identical to TRBD2. V was clipped by 4 bases and J by 3 bases; unmatched bases: 6. The CDR3 loop spans 17 amino acids. Germline V gives CDR1 MGHRA, CDR2 YSYEKL. CDR3 bases: TGCGCCAGCAGCCTGACTAGCGGGGGGGCGGGGACAGATACGCAGTATTTT. Its protein is CASSLTSGGAGTDTQYF.

For the CDR3, the DNA is TGCGCCAGCAGCTTGGCGCCTAGCGGGGGGGCGGTTCGAGAGACCCAGTACTTC. It is translated as CASSLAPSGGAVRETQYF. The chain couples TRBV5-1 to TRBJ2-5, with 12 bases matching TRBD2. The J segment lost 4 bases and the V segment lost 0 bases, leaving 10 bases of the junction unmatched. From germline, CDR1 is SGHRS and CDR2 YFSETQ. This CDR3 region has 18 residues.

This clone was seen only once. V usage is TRBV7-6 and J usage is TRBJ1-3; 10 bases map to TRBD1. The germline CDR1 and CDR2 sequences are SGHVS and FNYEAQ. V shed 3 bases and J 2 bases; nucleotides not matched to a gene: 10. The CDR3 length is 18 residues. DNA of the CDR3: TGTGCCAGCAGCTTTGAGACAGGGGGCGCAGGGGCTGGAAACACCATATATTTT. Its translation is CASSFETGGAGAGNTIYF.

The rearrangement joins TRBV29-1 to TRBJ2-1; 13 nucleotides line up with TRBD2. Per germline, CDR1 SQVTM and CDR2 ANQGSEA. The J segment lost 5 bases and the V segment lost 3 bases, leaving 4 bases of the junction unmatched. The CDR3 has 15 amino acids. CDR3 amino acids: CSVDPGLAGNNEQFF. In nucleotides, the CDR3 is TGCAGCGTTGACCCGGGACTAGCGGGGAACAATGAGCAGTTCTTC.

The chain is built from TRBV2 and TRBJ2-7, with 10 bases that match TRBD1. V was pared by 6 bases and J by 7 bases, with 9 bases of the junction left unmatched. Per germline, CDR1 SNHLY and CDR2 FYNNEI. CDR3 length equals 14 residues. The CDR3 DNA sequence: TGTGCCAGCAGCGGGGGACAGGGGCCGGAGGAGCAGTACTTC. The encoded protein is CASSGGQGPEEQYF.